This is a list of T cell receptor beta chains from one sample in a study of CD8+ T cells in alopecia areata. Using immunoSEQ multiplex PCR, the repertoire was profiled, and TCRdb retains in-frame clones only, with some absent. The sample shows approximately 110,000 clones, roughly three fifths of them seen only once. The input for sequencing was CD8+ T cells sorted from blood, taken at week 24, from a patient treated with tofacitinib. Receptor source: a human donor with alopecia areata. The CDR3 runs from the conserved cysteine through the conserved F or W. A D gene is named only where the DNA matches it firmly. Size is stated for part of the rows, as once, few or many counts, or as a class when the clone is expanded.

j_call v_call d_call clone_size cdr3_aa cdr3_nt
TRBJ2-7 TRBV14 TRBD1 NA CASSHDRVYEQYF TGTGCCAGCAGCCACGACAGGGTCTACGAGCAGTACTTC
TRBJ2-7 TRBV5-1 TRBD1 NA CASSLLLGQTYEQYF TGCGCCAGCAGCTTGTTATTGGGACAGACCTACGAGCAGTACTTC
TRBJ2-7 TRBV10-3 NA NA CAISESTEQYF TGTGCCATCAGTGAGTCGACCGAGCAGTACTTC
TRBJ2-1 TRBV5-4 TRBD2 NA CASSFIGAGEQQFF TGTGCCAGCAGCTTTATCGGTGCGGGGGAGCAGCAGTTCTTC
TRBJ1-1 TRBV6-6 TRBD1 few CASSYEPRGPPEAFF TGTGCCAGCAGTTACGAACCCAGGGGGCCCCCTGAAGCTTTCTTT
TRBJ2-3 TRBV7-8 NA NA CASTPSSVSTDTQYF TGTGCCAGCACGCCCAGCTCTGTGAGCACAGATACGCAGTATTTT
TRBJ2-5 TRBV4-3 TRBD1 few CASSQDLPGTGGQETQYF TGCGCCAGCAGCCAAGATTTGCCGGGGACAGGGGGGCAAGAGACCCAGTACTTC
TRBJ1-2 TRBV5-6 NA NA CASSLEQGGGYTF TGTGCCAGCAGCTTGGAACAGGGAGGTGGCTACACCTTC
TRBJ1-5 TRBV7-9 NA NA CASSLAGGRDGDQPQHF TGTGCCAGCAGCTTAGCGGGGGGCAGGGACGGGGACCAGCCCCAGCATTTT
TRBJ1-2 TRBV9 NA NA CASSVNGGRWGYTF TGTGCCAGCAGCGTGAACGGGGGAAGGTGGGGCTACACCTTC
TRBJ2-1 TRBV14 NA NA CASSQAEQGYEQFF TGTGCCAGCAGCCAAGCAGAACAGGGCTATGAGCAGTTCTTC
TRBJ2-1 TRBV5-1 NA NA CASSPSGPDAFF TGCGCCAGCAGCCCATCTGGCCCGGACGCGTTCTTC
TRBJ2-3 TRBV5-6 NA few CASTSQSTDTQYF TGTGCCAGCACCTCGCAGAGCACAGATACGCAGTATTTT
TRBJ2-7 TRBV13 NA NA CASRQGPSYEQYF TGTGCCAGCAGACAGGGACCCTCCTACGAGCAGTACTTC
TRBJ2-5 TRBV12-5 TRBD2 NA CASGPRSGGAETQYF TGTGCTAGTGGCCCCCGTAGCGGGGGGGCTGAGACCCAGTACTTC
TRBJ2-7 TRBV19 NA once CASSIQGAYEQYF TGTGCCAGTAGTATTCAGGGAGCCTACGAGCAGTACTTC
TRBJ2-7 TRBV27 NA few CASSLSDLSYEQYF TGTGCCAGCAGTTTATCGGACCTCTCCTACGAGCAGTACTTC
TRBJ1-2 TRBV7-8 TRBD1 few CASSRGTGGANSGYTF TGTGCCAGCAGCCGCGGGACAGGGGGCGCTAATTCTGGCTACACCTTC
TRBJ1-6 TRBV13 TRBD1 few CASSLWGTGNSPLHF TGTGCCAGCAGCTTATGGGGGACAGGGAATTCACCCCTCCACTTT
TRBJ1-2 TRBV18 NA NA CASSPDGQRGYTF TGTGCCAGCTCACCAGACGGACAGAGAGGCTACACCTTC
TRBJ2-5 TRBV30 TRBD1 few CAWSPRTGGAETQYF TGTGCCTGGAGTCCACGGACAGGGGGCGCGGAGACCCAGTACTTC
TRBJ2-5 TRBV13 NA few CASRIRGHQETQYF TGTGCCAGCAGGATAAGGGGCCACCAAGAGACCCAGTACTTC
TRBJ2-7 TRBV29-1 NA NA CSVMVLEDEQYF TGCAGCGTTATGGTCCTGGAGGACGAGCAGTACTTC
TRBJ2-7 TRBV27 NA NA CASSSLSPAAIYEQYF TGTGCCAGCAGCTCTCTATCCCCGGCAGCTATCTACGAGCAGTACTTC
TRBJ1-5 TRBV11-2 NA NA CASSLDGGDQPQHF TGTGCCAGCAGCTTAGATGGCGGGGACCAGCCCCAGCATTTT
TRBJ2-2 TRBV5-6 TRBD1 NA CASSLAATGYTGELFF TGTGCCAGCAGCTTGGCGGCGACAGGGTACACCGGGGAGCTGTTTTTT
TRBJ1-5 TRBV19 TRBD1 NA CASSETGVGNQPQHF TGTGCCAGTAGTGAGACAGGGGTGGGCAATCAGCCCCAGCATTTT
TRBJ1-1 TRBV30 NA NA CAWSMLGHTEAFF TGTGCCTGGAGCATGTTAGGCCACACTGAAGCTTTCTTT
TRBJ2-7 TRBV5-1 NA few CASSLYDHEQYF TGCGCCAGCAGCTTATACGATCACGAGCAGTACTTC
TRBJ2-1 TRBV5-6 NA NA CASSLAANEQFF TGTGCCAGCAGCTTGGCAGCGAATGAGCAGTTCTTC
TRBJ2-7 TRBV5-1 TRBD1 medium-sized CASSQGQGKYEQYF TGCGCCAGCAGCCAGGGACAGGGGAAGTACGAGCAGTACTTC
TRBJ2-7 TRBV6-5 NA NA CASSYSGQDLSEQYF TGTGCCAGCAGTTACTCAGGGCAGGACCTCTCCGAGCAGTACTTC
TRBJ2-1 TRBV14 TRBD2 NA CASSDSGGAYNEQFF TGTGCCAGCAGTGATAGCGGGGGGGCCTACAATGAGCAGTTCTTC
TRBJ2-3 TRBV7-8 NA NA CASSPLGRASTDTQYF TGTGCCAGCAGCCCATTAGGCAGGGCAAGCACAGATACGCAGTATTTT
TRBJ2-2 TRBV30 NA NA CAWSSRGAGELFF TGTGCCTGGAGTTCTCGGGGTGCCGGGGAGCTGTTTTTT
TRBJ1-1 TRBV30 NA NA CAWSGGNEAFF TGTGCCTGGAGTGGGGGAAATGAAGCTTTCTTT
TRBJ2-2 TRBV6-5 TRBD1 many CASSNQGAVGELFF TGTGCCAGCAGTAATCAGGGGGCTGTCGGGGAGCTGTTTTTT
TRBJ1-1 TRBV29-1 NA NA CSVEDLRAFF TGCAGCGTTGAAGACCTGCGAGCTTTCTTT
TRBJ1-5 TRBV30 TRBD1 NA CAWRTPGTGNARNQPQHF TGTGCCTGGAGAACGCCCGGGACAGGCAATGCACGGAATCAGCCCCAGCATTTT
TRBJ1-1 TRBV4-1 NA NA CASSSKDRKNTEAFF TGCGCCAGCAGCAGTAAGGACAGAAAGAACACTGAAGCTTTCTTT
TRBJ1-2 TRBV13 NA NA CASMGVLGYTF TGTGCCAGCATGGGGGTCCTGGGCTACACCTTC
TRBJ1-4 TRBV6-1 TRBD1 NA CASQDRVEKLFF TGTGCCAGCCAGGACAGGGTAGAAAAACTGTTTTTT
TRBJ1-5 TRBV27 NA NA CASSMYSNQPQHF TGTGCCAGCAGTATGTATAGCAATCAGCCCCAGCATTTT
TRBJ2-1 TRBV19 NA NA CASSIGAEGIGQFF TGTGCCAGTAGTATAGGTGCCGAGGGTATTGGGCAGTTCTTC
TRBJ2-1 TRBV2 NA NA CASSESGEYNEQFF TGTGCCAGCAGTGAAAGCGGAGAATACAATGAGCAGTTCTTC
TRBJ2-4 TRBV13 NA NA CASSSPSEVAKNIQYF TGTGCCAGCAGCTCTCCTTCTGAGGTTGCCAAAAACATTCAGTACTTC
TRBJ2-2 TRBV27 NA NA CASSLVGNTGELFF TGTGCCAGCAGTTTGGTAGGGAACACCGGGGAGCTGTTTTTT